A selection of T cell receptor beta chains follows, all from one sample in a study of blood T cells in healthy people across ages. Each CDR3 protein gets one entry after TCRdb re-called the 5' RACE reads with MiXCR. The sample records over 1,300,000 distinct CDR3 sequences, around 59% being singletons. The sample comprised blood. The receptors originated from a man aged 18 to 35 in good health. Each CDR3 is given without its conserved first and last residue.

CDR3aa	v_gene	j_gene
ASSSGGTDQQY	TRBV12-3/TRBV12-4	TRBJ2-7
ASSLGRSSPLH	TRBV27	TRBJ1-6
ASSQSAYPYEQY	TRBV14	NA
SASREAGPYTNYGYT	TRBV20-1	TRBJ1-2
ASSKGPGTGVLMNTEAF	TRBV21-1	TRBJ1-1
ASSLAPLEYSPETQY	TRBV5-6	TRBJ2-5
ASSKRGRNTEAF	TRBV4-3	TRBJ1-1
ASSSNRATEAF	TRBV27	TRBJ1-1
AISSGTPEQY	TRBV10-3	NA
ASGRWGLVF	TRBV4-1	TRBJ1-4
ASSQDMRNDGELF	TRBV4-3	TRBJ2-2
ASSIGLSSYEQY	TRBV7-2	NA
SGSGGHTGELF	TRBV29-1	TRBJ2-2
ASVAYNEQF	TRBV12-5	TRBJ2-1
ASRRRAGGETQY	TRBV6-5	TRBJ2-5
AISESGGNTEAF	TRBV10-3	TRBJ1-1
ASSLRDQQY	TRBV12-3/TRBV12-4	TRBJ2-4
SARRTSGAETQY	TRBV20-1	TRBJ2-5
ASSEEEVGYNEQF	TRBV2	TRBJ2-1
ASSYGTVPGDEQY	TRBV6-5	NA
ATSGTGYGYT	TRBV15	TRBJ1-2
ASSRRSQTSGGADTQY	TRBV7-8	TRBJ2-3
ASSLGTSSIAEQF	TRBV7-2	TRBJ2-1
ASSLQGAREQY	TRBV7-2	TRBJ2-5
ASSSYPSGRDEQF	TRBV7-2	TRBJ2-1
ASSYVQGEMETEAF	TRBV6-5	TRBJ1-1
ASSSYREAYEQY	TRBV27	NA
SAFLQNAGEKLF	TRBV20-1	TRBJ1-4
ASRPDRATLSKNIQY	TRBV6-2/TRBV6-3	TRBJ2-4
ASSFGLDSGELF	TRBV7-6	TRBJ2-2
ASSQDQLAGGYEQF	TRBV4-2	TRBJ2-1
ASSQSVWVDYGYT	TRBV4-1	TRBJ1-2
ASSSGLDAGEQY	TRBV7-9	NA
ASSSQAWTDTQY	TRBV27	TRBJ2-3
ASMRGSTDTQY	TRBV7-2	TRBJ2-3
ASSYDMDSYEQY	TRBV6-6	TRBJ2-7
SAIWGQGTREQY	TRBV20-1	TRBJ2-7
ASGTVNEQF	TRBV7-9	TRBJ2-1
ASSLKEEDEQY	TRBV5-1	TRBJ2-7
ASSLGNSGRISGTQY	TRBV5-5	NA
ATLDNREGYT	TRBV10-3	TRBJ1-2
ASSLAGGRAGQGMSEQY	TRBV5-1	TRBJ2-7
ASSEGQGEVDEQY	TRBV2	TRBJ2-7
ASSVPGTRTDTQY	TRBV25-1	TRBJ2-3
SARIHNEQF	TRBV20-1	TRBJ2-1
ASSPPPVNSGANVLT	TRBV6-2/TRBV6-3	TRBJ2-6